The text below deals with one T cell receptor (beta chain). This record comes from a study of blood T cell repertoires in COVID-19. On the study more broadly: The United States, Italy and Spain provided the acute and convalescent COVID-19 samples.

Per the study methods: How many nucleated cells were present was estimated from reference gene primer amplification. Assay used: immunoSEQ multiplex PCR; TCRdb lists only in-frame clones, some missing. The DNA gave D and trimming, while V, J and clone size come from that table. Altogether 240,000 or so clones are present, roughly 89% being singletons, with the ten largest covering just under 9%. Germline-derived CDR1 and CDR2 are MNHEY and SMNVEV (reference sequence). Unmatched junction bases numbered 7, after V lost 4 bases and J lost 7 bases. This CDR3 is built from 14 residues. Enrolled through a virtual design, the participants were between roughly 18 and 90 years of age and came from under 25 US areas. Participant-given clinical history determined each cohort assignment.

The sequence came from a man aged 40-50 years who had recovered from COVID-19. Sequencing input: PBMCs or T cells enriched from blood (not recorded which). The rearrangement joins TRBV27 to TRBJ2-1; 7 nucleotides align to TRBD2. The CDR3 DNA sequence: TGTGCCAGCAGTTGGGGGACTACTGGTAATGAGCAGTTCTTC. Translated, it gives CASSWGTTGNEQFF.